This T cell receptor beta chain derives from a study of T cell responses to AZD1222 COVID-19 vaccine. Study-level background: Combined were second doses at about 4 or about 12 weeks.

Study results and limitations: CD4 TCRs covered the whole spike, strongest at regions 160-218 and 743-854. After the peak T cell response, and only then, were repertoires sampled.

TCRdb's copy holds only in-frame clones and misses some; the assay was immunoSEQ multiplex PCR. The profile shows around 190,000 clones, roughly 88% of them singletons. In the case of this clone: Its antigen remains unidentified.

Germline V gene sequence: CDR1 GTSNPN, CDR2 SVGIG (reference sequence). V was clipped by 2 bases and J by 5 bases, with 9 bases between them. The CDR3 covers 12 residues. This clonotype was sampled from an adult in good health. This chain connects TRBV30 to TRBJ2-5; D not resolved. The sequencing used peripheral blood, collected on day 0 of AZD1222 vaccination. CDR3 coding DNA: TGTGCCTGGAGTCGACCGTTCGAGACCCAGTACTTC. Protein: CAWSRPFETQYF.